This TCR beta chain was sequenced in a study of blood T cell repertoires in COVID-19. Overall study context: The samples span acute and convalescent COVID-19 from the United States, Italy and Spain. PBMCs, B-cell-depleted T cells, or T cells provided the cDNA or gDNA that made up the material.

In the original analysis: Amplified reference gene primers provided the basis for estimating nucleated cell counts. The protocol was immunoSEQ multiplex PCR, while the TCRdb copy is restricted to in-frame clones and leaves out a portion. Clone size and the V and J calls come from that table; the DNA yielded D and trimming. The sample has 65,000 to 90,000 clones, about 86% seen once; the top ten hold 25% to 30%. The sequence came from a human donor in a cohort sampled during active COVID-19. What was sequenced was peripheral blood.

CDR3 coding DNA: TGTGCCAGCAGCCTAAGCGGGAGCTCCTACGAGCAGTACTTC. It yields the protein CASSLSGSSYEQYF. The J gene is TRBJ2-7, the V gene TRBV11-2; TRBD2 matches at 8 bases. Losses at the gene ends were 5 bases for V and 0 bases for J; bases not matched to a gene: 3. CDR3 size: 14 residues. Germline CDR1 is SGHAT and CDR2 is FQNNGV.